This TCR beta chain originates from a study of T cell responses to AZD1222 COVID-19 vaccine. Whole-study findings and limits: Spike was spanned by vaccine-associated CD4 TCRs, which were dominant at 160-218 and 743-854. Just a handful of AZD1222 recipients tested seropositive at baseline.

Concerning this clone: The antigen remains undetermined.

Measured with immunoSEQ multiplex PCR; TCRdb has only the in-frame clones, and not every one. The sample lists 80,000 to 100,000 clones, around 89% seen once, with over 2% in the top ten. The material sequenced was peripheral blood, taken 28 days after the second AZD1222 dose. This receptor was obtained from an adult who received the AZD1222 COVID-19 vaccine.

In nucleotides, the CDR3 is TGCAGCGTTGAAGATCCCCTGGCCCTAACTAGCGGGAGGGACTACAATGAGCAGTTCTTC. This codes for CSVEDPLALTSGRDYNEQFF. V and J are TRBV29-1 and TRBJ2-1; 13 nucleotides match TRBD2. The CDR3 extends over 20 amino acids. Losses at the gene ends were 0 bases for V and 3 bases for J; bases not matched to a gene: 14. The germline V gene encodes CDR1 SQVTM and CDR2 ANQGSEA.